A single sample is the source of the 21 T cell receptor beta chains below, sequenced in a study of T cell repertoires in cytomegalovirus infection. TCRdb reprocessed the reads with MiXCR, giving one entry per CDR3 protein. Of around 100,000 distinct CDR3 sequences in the sample, about 15% are singletons; the top ten hold roughly 8%. Sequencing was carried out using PBMCs. The receptor source for this set is a human donor in good health (CMV status not recorded). Some clones in this sample may be carry-over from other donors' samples.

The CDR3 DNA follows: TGCAGCTTCGGGGAGTCGCACACTGAAGCTTTCTTT. It is translated as CSFGESHTEAFF. This chain connects TRBV29-1 to TRBJ1-1; no clear D gene. This CDR3 is 12 amino acids long. Germline V lookup: CDR1 SQVTM, CDR2 ANQGSEA. Trimming shortened V by 8 bases and J by 3 bases, and 13 bases separated the two germline ends. Using reference TRBV29-1 and TRBJ1-1 for the parts outside the CDR3, the full variable domain is SAVISQKPSRDICQRGTSLTIQCQVDSQVTMMFWYRQQPGQSLTLIATANQGSEATYESGFVIDKFPISRPNLTFSTLTVSNMSPEDSSIYLCSFGESHTEAFFGQGTRLTVV.

The V gene is TRBV20-1, the J gene TRBJ2-2, with 9 bases lining up with TRBD2. This CDR3 contains 17 residues. Germline CDR1 reads DFQATT; CDR2 reads SNEGSKA (reference sequence). J was trimmed by 0 bases and V by 3 bases; bases with no gene match: 8. The CDR3 DNA reads TGCAGTGCTAGCGGCAGCCTAGCGGGGCCGAACACCGGGGAGCTGTTTTTT. As protein: CSASGSLAGPNTGELFF.

This clonotype was observed a handful of times. This chain connects TRBV20-1 to TRBJ2-2; D is unclear. This CDR3 has 13 amino acids. CDR1 is DFQATT, CDR2 SNEGSKA, per germline (reference sequence). The germline V and J ends were trimmed by 4 bases and 0 bases, with 6 bases remaining between them. The CDR3 spells CSAKQANTGELFF. In DNA, the CDR3 is TGCAGTGCTAAACAAGCGAACACCGGGGAGCTGTTTTTT.

This clonotype was detected only a few times. V is TRBV2 and J is TRBJ2-1; a possible D gene is TRBD1 (6 bases). This CDR3 has 12 amino acids. The germline V gene encodes CDR1 SNHLY and CDR2 FYNNEI. With 4 bases removed from V and 9 bases from J, the gap between germline ends came to 10 bases. CDR3: CASSAQGREQFF. The CDR3, as DNA: TGTGCCAGCAGTGCACAGGGACGTGAGCAGTTCTTC.

The chain has TRBV10-3 and TRBJ2-7, with 10 bases that match TRBD1. Germline V gene sequence: CDR1 ENHRY, CDR2 SYGVKD. CDR3 length: 15 residues. Trimming took 8 bases from V and 5 from J; bases not matched to a gene: 12. The CDR3 DNA is TGTGCCATCGGGGGGACAGGGGCCGCCGGGAACGAGCAGTACTTC. Protein sequence: CAIGGTGAAGNEQYF.

This chain uses TRBV19 with TRBJ1-1; perhaps TRBD1 as D (5 bases). CDR3 length: 12 residues. With 7 bases removed from V and 4 bases from J, the gap between germline ends came to 10 bases. CDR1 is LNHDA and CDR2 is SQIVND in the germline V gene (reference sequence). CDR3 in amino acids: CASTPGPTEAFF. The DNA for the CDR3 is TGTGCCAGTACCCCAGGGCCCACTGAAGCTTTCTTT.

CDR3 sequence reads: CASSIGQGPTNEKLFF. CDR3 nucleotide sequence: TGCGCCAGCAGCATTGGACAGGGTCCAACTAATGAAAAACTGTTTTTT. The V and J genes are TRBV5-1 and TRBJ1-4; 8 bases are a match to TRBD1. Germline CDR1 reads SGHRS; CDR2 reads YFSETQ. The trim removed 4 bases at V and 0 bases at J, leaving 5 bases unmatched. The CDR3 totals 16 residues.

There are a few counts of this clonotype. The chain employs TRBV11-2 and TRBJ2-1; 9 nucleotides match TRBD2. With 4 bases clipped from V and 4 bases from J, the junction kept 2 bases outside the gene matches. CDR3 length: 14 residues. Germline assignment: CDR1 SGHAT and CDR2 FQNNGV. CDR3 loop: CASSSSGDYNEQFF. The DNA of the CDR3 is TGTGCCAGCAGCTCTAGCGGGGATTACAATGAGCAGTTCTTC.

The chain carries TRBV20-1 and TRBJ2-1, with 7 positions matching TRBD2. Germline assignment: CDR1 DFQATT and CDR2 SNEGSKA (reference sequence). The CDR3 totals 14 residues. Trimming cost V 5 bases and J 0 bases; bases outside gene matches: 4. The CDR3 coding sequence is TGCAGTGCTGACCGCGGGGGCTCCTACAATGAGCAGTTCTTC. This encodes CSADRGGSYNEQFF.

The gene calls are TRBV19 and TRBJ2-7; 7 nucleotides match TRBD1. This CDR3 contains 14 residues. Germline V gives CDR1 LNHDA, CDR2 SQIVND (reference sequence). Trimming removed 5 bases from V and 6 bases from J; junction bases left unmatched: 10. The CDR3 sequence: CASSPWTGVREQYF. The DNA of the CDR3 is TGTGCCAGTAGTCCCTGGACAGGTGTGCGCGAGCAGTACTTC.

This chain joins TRBV7-2 and TRBJ2-7; TRBD1 matches 9 bases. Germline trimming cut 5 bases from V and 4 bases from J; bases unmatched to any gene: 15. There are 17 residues in the CDR3. Germline loops: CDR1 SGHTA, CDR2 FQGNSA. CDR3 in DNA: TGTGCCAGCAGCCCCCACCTCACGGGACAGGGAAGATACGAGCAGTACTTC. This sequence encodes CASSPHLTGQGRYEQYF.

This clonotype showed up many times. The chain has TRBV7-2 and TRBJ2-1; D unresolved. CDR3 length: 11 residues. Germline V gene sequence: CDR1 SGHTA, CDR2 FQGNSA. V lost 3 bases and J lost 9, with 6 bases in between. This CDR3 reads CASSLYVEQFF. Written as DNA, the CDR3 is TGTGCCAGCAGCTTGTACGTTGAGCAGTTCTTC. Full variable domain (outside the CDR3, taken from reference TRBV7-2 and TRBJ2-1): GAGVSQSPSNKVTEKGKDVELRCDPISGHTALYWYRQSLGQGLEFLIYFQGNSAPDKSGLPSDRFSAERTGGSVSTLTIQRTQQEDSAVYLCASSLYVEQFFGPGTRLTVL.

This chain links TRBV12-3 or TRBV12-4 with TRBJ1-2; TRBD1 matches 9 bases. The CDR3 is 14 amino acids. The trim removed 7 bases at V and 13 bases at J, leaving 16 bases unmatched. The DNA of the CDR3 is TGTGCCAGCAAGTGGGACAGGGATGCTTATGGGGGCACCTTC. Encoded protein: CASKWDRDAYGGTF.

The V and J genes are TRBV27 and TRBJ1-5; no definite D call. Germline assignment: CDR1 MNHEY and CDR2 SMNVEV (reference sequence). V dropped 5 bases and J dropped 6 bases, with 17 bases sitting between them. The CDR3 contains 15 residues. CDR3 nucleotide sequence: TGTGCCAGCAGTCCCGGACCCTCAACTAGTCAGCCCCAGCATTTT. Protein sequence: CASSPGPSTSQPQHF.

This clonotype has more than one count but fewer than ten. This chain uses TRBV19 with TRBJ1-5; 8 nucleotides align to TRBD1. The junction had 3 bases not matched to a gene; V was cut back by 3 bases and J by 5 bases. The CDR3 contains 14 residues. Germline-derived CDR1 and CDR2 are LNHDA and SQIVND (reference sequence). CDR3 amino acids: CASSIGQGHQPQHF. CDR3 bases: TGTGCCAGTAGTATCGGACAGGGCCATCAGCCCCAGCATTTT.

This clonotype was recorded at least ten times. This chain joins TRBV29-1 and TRBJ1-5; 12 nucleotides agree with TRBD1. This CDR3 has 15 amino acids. V dropped 6 bases and J dropped 6; count of bases not matched to a gene: 9. Looked up from germline, CDR1 is SQVTM and CDR2 is ANQGSEA. The CDR3, as DNA: TGCAGCGTGGCCGACGGGACAGGGGGCAGTCAGCCCCAGCATTTT. This gives the protein CSVADGTGGSQPQHF.

Concerning this clonotype itself: With a much larger clone just one base away, this may be a read error. It is likely a read error, because the conserved phenylalanine at the end of the CDR3 is missing. The chain uses TRBV7-2 and TRBJ2-3; perhaps TRBD2 as D (5 bases). The germline gives CDR1 SGHTA, CDR2 FQGNSA. Trimming took off 8 bases at V and 7 bases at J, with 13 bases between the two ends. The CDR3 covers 12 residues. CDR3 protein: CASSIKRYTQYS. CDR3 nucleotides: TGTGCCAGCTCCATAAAGCGGTATACGCAGTATTCT.

This clonotype has only a few counts. The chain joins TRBV12-3 or TRBV12-4 to TRBJ2-7, with 7 bases matching TRBD1. The CDR3 consists of 15 residues. J lost 0 bases, V lost 6 bases, and 8 bases had no gene match. CDR3: CASRAGTAISYEQYF. CDR3 bases: TGTGCCAGCAGAGCCGGGACAGCTATCTCCTACGAGCAGTACTTC.

This clonotype was seen repeatedly, ten times or more. V gene TRBV7-8 combines with J gene TRBJ2-3; the D gene is possibly TRBD1 (6 bases). V shed 8 bases and J shed 1 base, with 13 bases lying between them. The CDR3 extends over 14 amino acids. Germline V gene lookup returns CDR1 SGHVS and CDR2 FQNEAQ. The CDR3 bases are TGTGCCAGCGGTTTCGAGGGGGGCACAGATACGCAGTATTTT. It codes for CASGFEGGTDTQYF.

In its sample, this clonotype was seen a few times. The chain combines TRBV19 with TRBJ1-4, with 11 bases that match TRBD1. This CDR3 is 14 amino acids long. With V trimmed by 6 bases and J by 8 bases, 5 bases remained unmatched. Looked up from germline, CDR1 is LNHDA and CDR2 is SQIVND (reference sequence). Here the CDR3 reads CASRPGQGVEKLFF. The CDR3 bases are TGTGCCAGTAGACCGGGACAGGGGGTAGAAAAACTGTTTTTT.

The chain has TRBV28 and TRBJ2-3; TRBD2 is a possible D gene (6 bases). Germline lookup yields CDR1 MDHEN and CDR2 SYDVKM. This CDR3 comprises 15 residues. V was shortened by 2 bases and J by 2 bases, with 11 bases between the two germline ends. The DNA of the CDR3 is TGTGCCAGCAGTTTAGCGGGGCTAAACACAGATACGCAGTATTTT. Its translation: CASSLAGLNTDTQYF.